These 4 T cell receptor beta chains were sequenced from one sample in a study of human versus mouse CDR3 diversity and MHC coevolution. Generated by immunoSEQ multiplex PCR, the TCRdb table keeps only in-frame clones and is missing some. The sample holds about 81,000 clones, roughly 93% seen once. Sequenced: naive CD4+ T cells from blood. The subset here: CD45RO-negative CD62L-positive naive CD4 T cells. The receptors stem from a person aged 25 to 69 in good health.

The rearrangement joins TRBV10-3 to TRBJ1-4; 8 bases line up with TRBD1. Germline V gene sequence: CDR1 ENHRY, CDR2 SYGVKD. There are 16 residues in the CDR3. The V and J ends lost 0 bases and 8 bases, in that order; junction bases with no gene match: 8. The CDR3 sequence is CAISESETGVGEKLFF. The CDR3 DNA is TGTGCCATCAGTGAGTCGGAGACAGGGGTAGGAGAAAAACTGTTTTTT.

Written as DNA, the CDR3 is TGTGCCAGCAGCTTCGGAACAGGGGGCCGGACCGGGGAGCTGTTTTTT. Its translation is CASSFGTGGRTGELFF. This chain uses TRBV7-9 with TRBJ2-2; 9 bases align to TRBD1. The V and J ends lost 3 bases and 5 bases, in that order; junction bases with no gene match: 7. This CDR3 is built from 16 residues. Germline CDR1 SEHNR, CDR2 FQNEAQ (reference sequence).

The chain is built from TRBV9 and TRBJ1-1, with a weak D call TRBD1 (6 bases). The germline V gene has CDR1 SGDLS and CDR2 YYNGEE. The CDR3 has 15 residues. Trimming took 4 bases from V and 1 from J, leaving 14 bases between them. DNA of the CDR3: TGTGCCAGCAGCAAAGGGGGTGGGGGGAACACTGAAGCTTTCTTT. Protein sequence: CASSKGGGGNTEAFF. Full variable domain (remainder filled in from reference TRBV9 and TRBJ1-1): DSGVTQTPKHLITATGQRVTLRCSPRSGDLSVYWYQQSLDQGLQFLIQYYNGEERAKGNILERFSAQQFPDLHSELNLSSLELGDSALYFCASSKGGGGNTEAFFGQGTRLTVV.

This clone was observed a few times. The V call is TRBV5-4, the J call TRBJ1-4, with D tentatively TRBD1 (5 bases). Trimming left V 4 bases short and J 8 bases short, with 12 bases between. Germline-derived CDR1 and CDR2 are SGHNT and YYREEE (reference sequence). The CDR3 is made up of 13 amino acids. The CDR3, as DNA: TGTGCCAGCAGCGTCAGGGAGGGGGAAAAACTGTTTTTT. Translated, it gives CASSVREGEKLFF.